The 16 T cell receptor beta chains presented below share a single source sample, sequenced in a study of cytomegalovirus exposure and HLA in healthy donors. Method: immunoSEQ multiplex PCR; TCRdb's copy keeps in-frame clones and lacks some. The table lists about 220,000 clones, 80% to 90% of them singletons. The sample consisted of PBMCs. The receptors derive from a man younger than 35 in good health and CMV-seronegative.

The chain uses TRBV9 and TRBJ1-2; TRBD1 aligns across 7 bases. The CDR3 spans 16 residues. Germline V gives CDR1 SGDLS, CDR2 YYNGEE. With V trimmed by 4 bases and J by 4 bases, 13 bases remained unmatched. The CDR3 sequence: CASSLSMGQRVYGYTF. In DNA form, the CDR3 reads TGTGCCAGCAGCCTCTCCATGGGACAGCGGGTCTATGGCTACACCTTC.

The genes are TRBV4-3 and TRBJ1-6; D remains unclear. This CDR3 spans 16 amino acids. The germline CDR1 and CDR2 sequences are LGHNA and YSLEER. V was shortened by 8 bases and J by 0 bases, with 14 bases between the two germline ends. CDR3 DNA: TGCGCCAGCCGATGGACGGGAAGCTCCTATAATTCACCCCTCCACTTT. It translates to CASRWTGSSYNSPLHF.

This chain joins TRBV5-1 and TRBJ2-5; 8 nucleotides agree with TRBD1. This CDR3 spans 14 amino acids. CDR1 is SGHRS, CDR2 YFSETQ, per germline. With 4 bases clipped from V and 5 bases from J, the junction kept 7 bases outside the gene matches. The CDR3 sequence is CASSNDRGRETQYF. CDR3 DNA sequence: TGCGCCAGCAGCAACGACAGGGGTCGGGAGACCCAGTACTTC.

This clone has just one count. V gene TRBV5-4 combines with J gene TRBJ2-1, with D possibly TRBD2 on 5 matching bases. This CDR3 has 16 amino acids. The V gene's germline CDR1 is SGHNT and CDR2 YYREEE (reference sequence). V was trimmed by 2 bases and J by 0 bases, leaving 12 bases between them. The CDR3 region is CASSFSGGSSYNEQFF. CDR3 sequence (DNA): TGTGCCAGCAGCTTTTCCGGTGGGAGCTCCTACAATGAGCAGTTCTTC.

The V call is TRBV19, the J call TRBJ2-7; 10 bases match TRBD1. J lost 3 bases, V lost 6 bases, and 8 bases had no gene match. This CDR3 has 15 residues. Per germline, CDR1 LNHDA and CDR2 SQIVND (reference sequence). The CDR3 is CASRDRDRGRYEQYF. The CDR3 nucleotides read TGTGCCAGTAGGGACCGGGACAGGGGACGCTACGAGCAGTACTTC. The full variable domain, in which reference TRBV19 and TRBJ2-7 provide the parts outside the CDR3, is DGGITQSPKYLFRKEGQNVTLSCEQNLNHDAMYWYRQDPGQGLRLIYYSQIVNDFQKGDIAEGYSVSREKKESFPLTVTSAQKNPTAFYLCASRDRDRGRYEQYFGPGTRLTVT.

The chain employs TRBV7-9 and TRBJ2-7, with TRBD1 identical over 8 bases. The germline CDR1 and CDR2 sequences are SEHNR and FQNEAQ (reference sequence). J gave up 1 base and V 5 bases, and 4 bases lay outside the gene matches. The CDR3 sequence is 14 residues long. The DNA for the CDR3 is TGTGCCAGCAGCCAGGGGGCCCATTCCTACGAGCAGTACTTC. This codes for CASSQGAHSYEQYF.

In this sample, this clone turned up a few times. The genes are TRBV7-2 and TRBJ2-7; 8 bases align to TRBD1. The CDR3 runs 14 residues. Germline lookup yields CDR1 SGHTA and CDR2 FQGNSA. V lost 5 bases to trimming and J lost 4 bases; unmatched junction nucleotides: 7. CDR3 loop: CASSPYRGNYEQYF. The CDR3 coding sequence is TGTGCCAGCAGCCCCTACAGGGGGAATTACGAGCAGTACTTC.

The chain recombines TRBV5-1 with TRBJ1-2; possible D gene TRBD1, 5 bases. Germline CDR1 SGHRS, CDR2 YFSETQ. The V end was cut by 0 bases, the J end by 1 base, with 16 bases between. CDR3 length: 17 amino acids. CDR3: CASSLVEWQGLNYGYTF. For the CDR3, the DNA is TGCGCCAGCAGCTTGGTTGAGTGGCAGGGCCTTAACTATGGCTACACCTTC.

The CDR3 DNA reads as TGTGCCAGCTCAGAGGGACAGCCGAACACCGGGGAGCTGTTTTTT. As protein: CASSEGQPNTGELFF. The chain employs TRBV18 and TRBJ2-2, with 7 bases lining up with TRBD1. V dropped 5 bases and J dropped 0; count of bases not matched to a gene: 3. In germline, CDR1 is KGHSH, CDR2 LQKENI. CDR3 length equals 15 residues.

The chain has TRBV28 and TRBJ2-3; no reliable D call. V was cut by 3 bases and J by 2 bases, with 12 bases left in between. CDR3 length equals 15 residues. Germline CDR1 reads MDHEN; CDR2 reads SYDVKM. This chain's CDR3 is CASSFPTAATDTQYF. CDR3 sequence (DNA): TGTGCCAGCAGTTTTCCCACGGCGGCCACAGATACGCAGTATTTT.

The chain links TRBV29-1 to TRBJ2-7; TRBD2 matches at 10 bases. Germline V CDR1 and CDR2: SQVTM, ANQGSEA. The CDR3 has 16 residues. The V and J ends lost 1 base and 0 bases, in that order; junction bases with no gene match: 6. CDR3 sequence: CSVEVLAGVSSYEQYF. The CDR3 DNA reads as TGCAGCGTTGAAGTCCTAGCGGGGGTTAGCTCCTACGAGCAGTACTTC.

CDR3 sequence (DNA): TGCGCCAGCAGCTTGTCGGCTGGAAACACCATATATTTT. As protein: CASSLSAGNTIYF. The chain employs TRBV5-1 and TRBJ1-3, with unresolved D. V gave up 1 base and J gave up 2 bases, with 4 bases separating them. The germline V gene encodes CDR1 SGHRS and CDR2 YFSETQ. CDR3 size: 13 residues.

This clone was seen only a few times. The rearrangement links TRBV27 to TRBJ1-5, with a possible D match to TRBD1 (6 bases). CDR1 MNHEY and CDR2 SMNVEV come from the germline V gene (reference sequence). V lost 5 bases, J lost 7 bases, and 12 bases lay in between. This CDR3 has 13 amino acids. This chain's CDR3 is CASSNRVDQPQHF. In DNA, the CDR3 is TGTGCCAGCAGTAACAGGGTTGACCAGCCCCAGCATTTT.

V is TRBV7-8 and J is TRBJ2-1; 9 bases line up with TRBD2. The CDR3 spans 16 residues. With 1 base clipped from V and 3 bases from J, the junction kept 4 bases outside the gene matches. Germline V gives CDR1 SGHVS, CDR2 FQNEAQ. CDR3: CASSLGSGSLYNEQFF. CDR3 DNA: TGTGCCAGCAGCTTAGGTAGCGGGAGTCTCTACAATGAGCAGTTCTTC.

The sample holds one count of this clone. CDR3 sequence (DNA): TGTGCCAGCAGTTCCCCGGGGGTGGGGGGCTACGAGCAGTACTTC. Translating it yields CASSSPGVGGYEQYF. The rearrangement joins TRBV28 to TRBJ2-7; perhaps TRBD2 as D (6 bases). In germline, CDR1 is MDHEN, CDR2 SYDVKM. The CDR3 is made up of 15 amino acids. Trimming removed 4 bases from V and 3 bases from J, with 16 bases in between.

This CDR3 reads CASSYRSQETQYF. DNA for the CDR3: TGTGCCAGCAGTTACAGGTCACAAGAGACCCAGTACTTC. The V and J genes are TRBV27 and TRBJ2-5, with D possibly being TRBD1 (5 bases). Per germline, CDR1 MNHEY and CDR2 SMNVEV (reference sequence). The CDR3 consists of 13 residues. V lost 4 bases, J lost 2 bases, and 8 bases lay in between.